A single sample is the source of the 9 T cell receptor beta chains below, sequenced in a study of blood T cell repertoires in COVID-19. The repertoire was sequenced with immunoSEQ multiplex PCR; TCRdb's copy has only in-frame clones and lacks some. This table holds approximately 200,000 clones, roughly 85% found once. The sequenced sample consisted of peripheral blood. Receptor source: a woman in her thirties with acute or convalescent COVID-19.

The rearrangement joins TRBV7-9 to TRBJ2-5, with 7 bases that match TRBD1. The CDR3 consists of 13 residues. The V segment lost 2 bases and the J segment 4 bases; nucleotides outside the gene matches: 1. Germline assignment: CDR1 SEHNR and CDR2 FQNEAQ (reference sequence). CDR3 region: CASSLRDRETQYF. The CDR3 nucleotides are TGTGCCAGCAGCTTACGGGACAGAGAGACCCAGTACTTC.

The V call is TRBV9, the J call TRBJ2-1, with 8 bases fitting TRBD2. From germline, CDR1 is SGDLS and CDR2 YYNGEE. CDR3 size: 15 residues. J gave up 5 bases and V 2 bases, and 6 bases lay outside the gene matches. For the CDR3, the DNA is TGTGCCAGCAGCGTGGGACTAGAGGGCCACAATGAGCAGTTCTTC. This encodes CASSVGLEGHNEQFF.

The sample holds a few counts of this clone. Other DNA sequences in the sample encode the same CDR3. The chain couples TRBV9 to TRBJ2-3, with TRBD2 matching over 11 bases. Germline V CDR1 and CDR2: SGDLS, YYNGEE. V shed 2 bases and J 4 bases; nucleotides not matched to a gene: 3. The CDR3 extends over 15 amino acids. The CDR3 protein is CASSVSGRGADTQYF. The CDR3 nucleotides read TGTGCCAGCAGCGTTAGCGGGAGGGGTGCAGATACGCAGTATTTT.

This sequence joins TRBV13 and TRBJ2-7; 10 bases are a match to TRBD1. CDR3 length: 14 amino acids. Trimming removed 4 bases from V and 2 bases from J; junction bases left unmatched: 2. Germline CDR1 and CDR2: PRHDT and FYEKMQ (reference sequence). The CDR3 loop reads CASSSDRGTYEQYF. The DNA of the CDR3 is TGTGCCAGCAGCTCGGACAGGGGGACCTACGAGCAGTACTTC.

V and J are TRBV18 and TRBJ1-2; the D gene is possibly TRBD1 (5 bases). This CDR3 has 14 amino acids. From germline, CDR1 is KGHSH and CDR2 LQKENI. The ends were cut back, 3 bases at V and 3 bases at J, with 11 bases in the middle. CDR3 in amino acids: CASSPAPGYYGYTF. As DNA, the CDR3 is TGTGCCAGCTCACCGGCCCCAGGGTACTATGGCTACACCTTC.

The chain couples TRBV19 to TRBJ1-3, with D hard to call. This CDR3 comprises 17 residues. With 4 bases removed from V and 0 bases from J, the gap between germline ends came to 16 bases. The germline V gene encodes CDR1 LNHDA and CDR2 SQIVND (reference sequence). The DNA for the CDR3 is TGTGCCAGTAGTAATCGGTTGCGGGCGATCTCTGGAAACACCATATATTTT. It translates to CASSNRLRAISGNTIYF.

V and J are TRBV5-1 and TRBJ2-1; D uncertain. This CDR3 spans 18 amino acids. Germline loops: CDR1 SGHRS, CDR2 YFSETQ. Deletions cut 4 bases from V and 0 bases from J, with 20 bases between. CDR3 sequence (DNA): TGCGCCAGCAGCCCCTCTCCCGTAGGAGATTTCTCCTACAATGAGCAGTTCTTC. Translation: CASSPSPVGDFSYNEQFF.

This clone was seen only a few times. V usage is TRBV18 and J usage is TRBJ1-2; the match to TRBD1 covers 7 bases. J gave up 7 bases and V 3 bases, and 5 bases lay outside the gene matches. The germline CDR1 and CDR2 sequences are KGHSH and LQKENI. This CDR3 region has 13 residues. The DNA for the CDR3 is TGTGCCAGCTCACCGACAGGGCGGATTGGCTACACCTTC. Amino acids: CASSPTGRIGYTF.

V gene TRBV9 combines with J gene TRBJ1-1; perhaps TRBD1 as D (6 bases). Looked up from germline, CDR1 is SGDLS and CDR2 is YYNGEE. There are 15 residues in the CDR3. With 1 base removed from V and 4 bases from J, the gap between germline ends came to 14 bases. Written as DNA, the CDR3 is TGTGCCAGCAGCGTAAACCAGGGGCAGGGCACTGAAGCTTTCTTT. The encoded protein is CASSVNQGQGTEAFF.